A single sample gave rise to the 29 T cell receptor beta chains below, sequenced in a study of T cells after yellow fever vaccination. Each CDR3 protein is one row after TCRdb ran MiXCR on the 5' RACE reads. The sample lists about 63,000 distinct CDR3 sequences; about 7% were seen once. Sequences were derived from CD8+ T cells sorted from PBMCs, sampled 15 days after the yellow fever booster vaccination. Source of these receptors: a man under 40 who received the YFV17D yellow fever vaccine.

The chain carries TRBV12-3 or TRBV12-4 and TRBJ2-1; 8 bases align to TRBD1. V shed 5 bases, J shed 3 bases, and the junction held 9 bases outside the gene matches. There are 16 residues in the CDR3. The CDR3 sequence: CASSASGGEVYNEQFF. CDR3 bases: TGTGCCAGCAGTGCGTCAGGGGGCGAGGTCTACAATGAGCAGTTCTTC.

In this sample, this clonotype turned up many times. This chain uses TRBV11-2 with TRBJ1-6; no definite D call. The germline gives CDR1 SGHAT, CDR2 FQNNGV. The CDR3 runs to 18 residues. Trimming took off 4 bases at V and 0 bases at J, with 16 bases between the two ends. CDR3 sequence reads: CASSSDFVMSSYNSPLHF. CDR3 sequence (DNA): TGTGCCAGCAGCTCAGATTTCGTGATGAGCTCCTATAATTCACCCCTCCACTTT.

This clonotype was seen ten or more times. The gene calls are TRBV15 and TRBJ2-3, with TRBD2 matching over 9 bases. This CDR3 has 16 amino acids. Germline V gene lookup returns CDR1 LNHNV and CDR2 YYDKDF (reference sequence). The trim removed 0 bases at V and 5 bases at J, leaving 6 bases unmatched. The DNA of the CDR3 is TGTGCCACCAGCAGAGATGGGCGGGAGGGAGTAGATACGCAGTATTTT. It codes for CATSRDGREGVDTQYF.

This clonotype was seen ten or more times. V and J are TRBV10-3 and TRBJ2-7; D remains ambiguous. Trimming took 2 bases from V and 2 from J, leaving 16 bases between them. In germline, CDR1 is ENHRY, CDR2 SYGVKD. The CDR3 is made up of 16 amino acids. CDR3 residues: CAISEPSWDDTYEQYF. The CDR3 DNA reads as TGTGCCATCAGTGAGCCGAGTTGGGATGATACCTACGAGCAGTACTTC.

In this sample, this clonotype turned up many times. CDR3 in DNA: TGTGCCAGCAGCTTAGACCTCGGGACTAGCGATGAGCAGTTCTTC. Its translation: CASSLDLGTSDEQFF. The chain recombines TRBV7-9 with TRBJ2-1, with 10 bases fitting TRBD2. J gave up 8 bases and V 1 base, and 5 bases lay outside the gene matches. The length of the CDR3 is 15 residues. Germline V lookup: CDR1 SEHNR, CDR2 FQNEAQ (reference sequence).

This clonotype was counted many times. V gene TRBV7-9 combines with J gene TRBJ2-7; unclear D gene. The CDR3 has 14 amino acids. The V and J ends lost 4 bases and 2 bases respectively, with 12 bases between them. Germline lookup yields CDR1 SEHNR and CDR2 FQNEAQ (reference sequence). CDR3 in amino acids: CASSSTSHTYEQYF. CDR3 in DNA: TGTGCCAGCAGCTCCACCTCCCACACCTACGAGCAGTACTTC.

The chain combines TRBV20-1 with TRBJ2-1; possibly TRBD2 for D (6 bases). Germline CDR1 reads DFQATT; CDR2 reads SNEGSKA (reference sequence). V lost 6 bases and J 10 bases, leaving 19 bases between the germline ends. This CDR3 contains 13 residues. CDR3 residues: CSARTGLGGEQFF. Written as DNA, the CDR3 is TGCAGTGCCCGAACGGGCCTCGGGGGAGAGCAGTTCTTC.

In its sample, this clonotype was seen many times. The chain employs TRBV5-1 and TRBJ2-1; 9 bases align to TRBD2. This CDR3 region has 12 residues. V was pared by 4 bases and J by 7 bases, with 0 bases of the junction left unmatched. The germline gives CDR1 SGHRS, CDR2 YFSETQ. Here the CDR3 reads CASSTSGNEQFF. The CDR3 DNA sequence: TGCGCCAGCAGCACTAGCGGGAATGAGCAGTTCTTC.

This clonotype was seen ten or more times. This chain uses TRBV12-3 or TRBV12-4 with TRBJ2-1; no reliable D call. There are 15 residues in the CDR3. Between the trimmed V and J ends, which lost 6 bases and 3 bases, there was a span of 15 bases. The CDR3 DNA follows: TGTGCCAGCAGCACAGACGGCAATTACTACAATGAGCAGTTCTTC. Translating it yields CASSTDGNYYNEQFF.

This clonotype was detected ten times or more. V gene TRBV9 combines with J gene TRBJ2-3; D unclear. Trimming took off 3 bases at V and 2 bases at J, with 10 bases between the two ends. Germline V lookup: CDR1 SGDLS, CDR2 YYNGEE. The CDR3 spans 14 residues. In DNA, the CDR3 is TGTGCCAGCAGCGAAATAGCTGACACAGATACGCAGTATTTT. Protein: CASSEIADTDTQYF.

This clonotype was found many times. This rearrangement joins TRBV7-9 to TRBJ2-5, with D unresolved. V gave up 5 bases and J gave up 0 bases, with 10 bases separating them. CDR1 is SEHNR, CDR2 FQNEAQ, per germline (reference sequence). CDR3 length: 14 amino acids. The DNA for the CDR3 is TGTGCCAGCAGCCAGGCTTTGTACCAAGAGACCCAGTACTTC. Its protein product is CASSQALYQETQYF.

The genes are TRBV5-4 and TRBJ2-3; D possibly corresponds to TRBD2 (5 bases). V was clipped by 0 bases and J by 2 bases, with 10 bases between them. From germline, CDR1 is SGHNT and CDR2 YYREEE (reference sequence). The CDR3 extends over 15 amino acids. CDR3 in DNA: TGTGCCAGCAGCTTGGATACGGGGTTCACAGATACGCAGTATTTT. Translated: CASSLDTGFTDTQYF.

This clonotype was observed many times. V is TRBV6-1 and J is TRBJ2-2; 8 positions agree with TRBD2. V lost 5 bases, J lost 8 bases, and 13 bases stayed unmatched. This CDR3 spans 16 amino acids. Germline V gives CDR1 MNHNS, CDR2 SASEGT. The CDR3 loop is CASSLGTRYKAGELFF. In nucleotides, the CDR3 is TGTGCCAGCAGTCTTGGGACTAGATATAAGGCTGGGGAGCTGTTTTTT.

The table lists this clonotype with many counts. J is TRBJ2-4 and V is TRBV7-6; 13 nucleotides align to TRBD2. Germline trimming cut 5 bases from V and 0 bases from J; bases unmatched to any gene: 10. Germline lookup yields CDR1 SGHVS and CDR2 FNYEAQ. The CDR3 is 19 amino acids. CDR3 DNA sequence: TGTGCCAGCAGCCCCTCCGGGACTAGCGGGGCTCTAGCCAAAAACATTCAGTACTTC. Its translation is CASSPSGTSGALAKNIQYF.

This clonotype has a count of ten or more. V is TRBV12-3 or TRBV12-4 and J is TRBJ2-7; 10 nucleotides match TRBD1. The CDR3 has 15 residues. J lost 1 base, V lost 6 bases, and 6 bases had no gene match. The CDR3 nucleotides are TGTGCCAGCAGCCCAACGGGACAGGGGTCCTACGAGCAGTACTTC. Encoded protein: CASSPTGQGSYEQYF.

This clonotype was picked up many times. The J gene is TRBJ1-3, the V gene TRBV3-1; D remains ambiguous. The CDR3 loop spans 18 amino acids. The germline V and J ends were trimmed by 0 bases and 1 base, with 16 bases remaining between them. CDR1 and CDR2 (germline): LGHDT, YNNKEL (reference sequence). The CDR3 bases are TGTGCCAGCAGCCAAGAGTCCTTTCCCCTTCGATCTGGAAACACCATATATTTT. Protein: CASSQESFPLRSGNTIYF. Based on the CDR3 plus reference TRBV3-1 and TRBJ1-3, the full variable domain is DTAVSQTPKYLVTQMGNDKSIKCEQNLGHDTMYWYKQDSKKFLKIMFSYNNKELIINETVPNRFSPKSPDKAHLNLHINSLELGDSAVYFCASSQESFPLRSGNTIYFGEGSWLTVV.

At least ten counts were recorded for this clonotype. The chain couples TRBV20-1 to TRBJ2-5; D unclear. Germline V gives CDR1 DFQATT, CDR2 SNEGSKA (reference sequence). The V end lost 3 bases, the J end lost 5 bases, and 10 bases lay between the germline ends. This CDR3 is built from 12 residues. DNA of the CDR3: TGCAGTGCTAGCGGCCCCCCGGAGACCCAGTACTTC. It yields the protein CSASGPPETQYF.

This clonotype was recorded at least ten times. This chain links TRBV7-9 with TRBJ2-3; 8 nucleotides agree with TRBD2. Germline values: CDR1 SEHNR, CDR2 FQNEAQ (reference sequence). The length of the CDR3 is 15 residues. Unmatched junction bases numbered 8, after V lost 5 bases and J lost 4 bases. CDR3 amino acids: CASSRSGSSADTQYF. The CDR3 bases are TGTGCCAGCAGCCGAAGCGGGAGTAGTGCAGATACGCAGTATTTT.

The table lists this clonotype with many counts. The rearrangement uses TRBV7-2 and TRBJ2-7; 8 bases agree with TRBD2. Losses at the gene ends were 4 bases for V and 3 bases for J; bases not matched to a gene: 5. This CDR3 comprises 14 residues. Looked up from germline, CDR1 is SGHTA and CDR2 is FQGNSA. The CDR3, as DNA: TGTGCCAGCAGCTCATCCGGGACTAGCTACGAGCAGTACTTC. Residues: CASSSSGTSYEQYF.

This clonotype was counted ten times or more. The chain couples TRBV24-1 to TRBJ2-2; 13 bases match TRBD2. V lost 6 bases to trimming and J lost 5 bases; unmatched junction nucleotides: 11. This CDR3 region has 18 residues. Per the germline V gene, CDR1 is KGHDR and CDR2 is SFDVKD. The CDR3 region has the DNA TGTGCCACCAGTAACCACCCCGGACTAGCGGGAGAGACCGGGGAGCTGTTTTTT. Amino acids: CATSNHPGLAGETGELFF.

The genes are TRBV4-3 and TRBJ2-7; 7 positions match TRBD1. The V gene end was trimmed by 3 bases and the J gene end by 1 base; junction bases not matched to a gene: 6. The CDR3 contains 15 residues. From germline, CDR1 is LGHNA and CDR2 YSLEER. The DNA of the CDR3 is TGCGCCAGCAGCCAGGGACAGCAATTATCCTACGAGCAGTACTTC. Translation gives CASSQGQQLSYEQYF.

This clonotype was picked up many times. The rearrangement joins TRBV29-1 to TRBJ2-7; TRBD1 aligns across 9 bases. The V gene's germline CDR1 is SQVTM and CDR2 ANQGSEA. The CDR3 is 14 amino acids. J gave up 4 bases and V 3 bases, and 7 bases lay outside the gene matches. The chain's CDR3 is CSVEAGTGFYEQYF. CDR3 in DNA: TGCAGCGTTGAGGCCGGGACAGGGTTTTACGAGCAGTACTTC.

This clonotype was counted ten times or more. The CDR3 DNA is TGTGCCAGCAGTTTATCGCCCCAGGGGCAGTATGAGACCCAGTACTTC. Its protein is CASSLSPQGQYETQYF. This chain links TRBV27 with TRBJ2-5; perhaps TRBD1 as D (6 bases). V gave up 0 bases and J gave up 5 bases, with 16 bases separating them. The CDR3 is 16 residues long. Per germline, CDR1 MNHEY and CDR2 SMNVEV (reference sequence).

A few counts support this clonotype. V gene TRBV9 combines with J gene TRBJ2-7; TRBD2 matches 9 bases. Germline V gene lookup returns CDR1 SGDLS and CDR2 YYNGEE. The CDR3 spans 16 residues. Germline trimming cut 3 bases from V and 4 bases from J; bases unmatched to any gene: 11. CDR3 residues: CASSGHGTSKTYEQYF. In DNA form, the CDR3 reads TGTGCCAGCAGCGGCCACGGGACTAGCAAGACTTACGAGCAGTACTTC.

This clonotype was counted at least ten times. V gene TRBV7-1 combines with J gene TRBJ2-2, with 8 bases identical to TRBD2. TRBV7-1 is given ORF status, its function remaining uncertain. Losses at the gene ends were 3 bases for V and 4 bases for J; bases not matched to a gene: 25. The CDR3 is made up of 22 amino acids. The CDR3 sequence: CASSSLLPGTQSSGSGTGELFF. Here the CDR3 DNA reads TGTGCCAGCAGCTCTCTTCTACCCGGGACACAGTCCAGCGGGAGTGGCACCGGGGAGCTGTTTTTT.

This clonotype was detected ten times or more. V gene TRBV20-1 combines with J gene TRBJ2-1; D remains unclear. Germline V CDR1 and CDR2: DFQATT, SNEGSKA (reference sequence). The CDR3 is made up of 11 amino acids. V dropped 7 bases and J dropped 8 bases, with 12 bases sitting between them. The CDR3 DNA reads as TGCAGTGGGCTCGGCGTCGATGAGCAGTTCTTC. Amino acid sequence: CSGLGVDEQFF.

This clonotype was counted at least ten times. The chain carries TRBV6-2 or TRBV6-3 and TRBJ1-1, with D hard to call. This CDR3 has 13 residues. Trimming removed 2 bases at V and 4 bases at J, with 8 bases between. Looked up from germline, CDR1 is MNHEY and CDR2 is SVGEGT. CDR3: CASSYDPGTEAFF. The CDR3, as DNA: TGTGCCAGCAGTTACGACCCGGGCACTGAAGCTTTCTTT.

This clonotype was picked up many times. V is TRBV9 and J is TRBJ1-3, with 8 bases fitting TRBD1. V shed 1 base and J 4 bases; nucleotides not matched to a gene: 1. This CDR3 region has 14 residues. Germline V gene sequence: CDR1 SGDLS, CDR2 YYNGEE. The CDR3 DNA follows: TGTGCCAGCAGCGTATCAGGGGGCGGAAACACCATATATTTT. As protein: CASSVSGGGNTIYF.

This clonotype was seen at least ten times. The chain is built from TRBV20-1 and TRBJ2-1, with 7 bases lining up with TRBD2. After removal of 2 bases from V and 6 bases from J, the junction contained 10 bases not matched to a gene. CDR3 length equals 15 residues. Germline assignment: CDR1 DFQATT and CDR2 SNEGSKA (reference sequence). The CDR3 nucleotides are TGCAGTGCTAGATGGGGGGGAGTCGATCCCAATGAGCAGTTCTTC. This translates into CSARWGGVDPNEQFF.